Detailed here is one T cell receptor beta chain. What it recognizes is unknown. The time point here: roughly ten-day in vitro stimulation with candidate neoantigen peptide 3. The TCR-sequenced patients were a few responders to pembrolizumab. Using immunoSEQ multiplex PCR, the repertoire was profiled, and TCRdb retains in-frame clones only, with some absent. Of approximately 9,000 clones in the sample, 80% to 95% were seen once. This entry comes from a study of PD-1 blockade in mismatch repair-deficient tumors. The sample was cells cultured in vitro, taken from a patient treated with pembrolizumab. The source is an adult with mismatch repair-deficient cancer.

The CDR3 nucleotides are TGTGCCTGGAGTGTACCAGAACTCTCCTACAATGAGCAGTTCTTC. It yields the protein CAWSVPELSYNEQFF. The chain links TRBV30 to TRBJ2-1; D gene uncertain. V lost 0 bases and J 0 bases, leaving 9 bases between the germline ends. The CDR3 loop spans 15 amino acids. Germline-derived CDR1 and CDR2 are GTSNPN and SVGIG (reference sequence). The whole variable domain, filled in from reference TRBV30 and TRBJ2-1, reads SQTIHQWPATLVQPVGSPLSLECTVEGTSNPNLYWYRQAAGRGLQLLFYSVGIGQISSEVPQNLSASRPQDRQFILSSKKLLLSDSGFYLCAWSVPELSYNEQFFGPGTRLTVL.